This TCR beta chain stems from a study of beta chain features in type 1 diabetes. In the study overall: The samples had around 98 million sorted cells examined in all. Study-level findings and limits: TCRB CDR3 length was moderately but significantly reduced in all four CD4+ subsets of Type 1 diabetes patients. Since sequencing was performed on cDNA, cells with high TCR expression could be over-represented. The naive, central memory and Treg TCRB repertoires of patients appeared to be more similar to one another than those of healthy donors.

V was clipped by 1 base and J by 1 base, with 7 bases between them. The CDR3 totals 14 residues. Per germline, CDR1 ENHRY and CDR2 SYGVKD. Each population that was sorted was more than 95% pure. Regarding this clone: No antigen is known for it.

The whole isolated RNA underwent reverse transcription, so sequencing captured expressed TCRB transcripts. Clones were sequenced by immunoSEQ multiplex PCR, and TCRdb holds only the in-frame ones, with some missing. The sample contains 230,000 or so clones, more than 15% of which appear only once. The V and J genes are TRBV10-3 and TRBJ2-5; D is unresolved. Material: naive CD4+ T cells from blood. The receptor comes from a young man with type 1 diabetes. The CDR3 protein is CAISEWEGQETQYF. The CDR3 region has the DNA TGTGCCATCAGTGAGTGGGAAGGCCAAGAGACCCAGTACTTC.